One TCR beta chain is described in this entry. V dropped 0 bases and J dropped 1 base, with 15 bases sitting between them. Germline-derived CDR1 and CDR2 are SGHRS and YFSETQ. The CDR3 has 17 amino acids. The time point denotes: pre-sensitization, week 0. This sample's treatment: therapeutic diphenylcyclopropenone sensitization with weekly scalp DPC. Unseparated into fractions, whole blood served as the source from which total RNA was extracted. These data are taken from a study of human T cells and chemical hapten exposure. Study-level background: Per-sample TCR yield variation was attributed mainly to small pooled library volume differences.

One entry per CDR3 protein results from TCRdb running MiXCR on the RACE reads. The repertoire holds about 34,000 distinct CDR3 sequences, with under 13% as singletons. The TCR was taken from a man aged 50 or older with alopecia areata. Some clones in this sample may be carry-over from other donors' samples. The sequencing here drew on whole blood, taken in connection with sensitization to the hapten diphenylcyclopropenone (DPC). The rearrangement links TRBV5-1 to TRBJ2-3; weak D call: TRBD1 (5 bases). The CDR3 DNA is TGCGCCAGCAGCTTGGTATTCCAGGGCCCCCGCACAGATACGCAGTATTTT. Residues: CASSLVFQGPRTDTQYF.